The entry below describes one T cell receptor beta chain. Its antigen remains unknown. The data originate from a study of cytomegalovirus exposure and HLA in healthy donors. The study's findings and limits: An ancestry cluster, one associated with Asian ancestry, reportedly showed fewer N-insertions than the roughly 610-donor mean in a later analysis. The investigators catalogued 150 to 200 TCR beta chains as cytomegalovirus-associated.

PCR primers comprised 60 Vbeta and 13 Jbeta primers. The table came from immunoSEQ multiplex PCR; TCRdb's copy has only in-frame clones and leaves some out. Among over 150,000 clones listed, roughly 80% were seen once. Among the donors, all were healthy bone marrow donors. Source material: PBMCs. The TCR originated in a woman in her thirties in good health and CMV-seropositive.

In DNA, the CDR3 is TGTGCCAGCAGTTCCAGGGTAGGAGGGTCACCCCTCCACTTT. Translation: CASSSRVGGSPLHF. The V and J genes are TRBV27 and TRBJ1-6, with a weak D call TRBD1 (5 bases). The CDR3 spans 14 residues. The V gene lost 4 bases and the J gene lost 10 bases, with 14 bases spanning the gap. The V gene's germline CDR1 is MNHEY and CDR2 SMNVEV (reference sequence).